The clone carrying this TCR beta chain was detected only a few times. The antigen is undetermined. The V gene end was trimmed by 1 base and the J gene end by 0 bases; junction bases not matched to a gene: 6. Germline V lookup: CDR1 KGHSH, CDR2 LQKENI. The CDR3 consists of 17 residues. TCR beta cDNA libraries had unique molecular identifiers. TCRdb re-called the PCR reads through MiXCR, storing one row per CDR3 protein. This sample has hundreds of thousands of distinct CDR3 sequences, with approximately 30% found just once. The sample originates from a study of post-analysis software for immune sequencing data. General study findings and limits: Five or six TRBV segments, TRBV5-6, TRBV5-1 and TRBV20-1 among them, were found more frequent in patients than controls. Normalized Chao1 diversity in multiple sclerosis patients fell significantly below that of controls.

This sequence joins TRBV18 and TRBJ2-4; 7 bases align to TRBD1. The TCR was taken from a girl aged 10 to 17 with multiple sclerosis. The sequenced sample consisted of blood. The CDR3 loop is CASSPQARGLAKNIQYF. CDR3 DNA sequence: TGTGCCAGCTCACCACAGGCAAGGGGGCTAGCCAAAAACATTCAGTACTTC.